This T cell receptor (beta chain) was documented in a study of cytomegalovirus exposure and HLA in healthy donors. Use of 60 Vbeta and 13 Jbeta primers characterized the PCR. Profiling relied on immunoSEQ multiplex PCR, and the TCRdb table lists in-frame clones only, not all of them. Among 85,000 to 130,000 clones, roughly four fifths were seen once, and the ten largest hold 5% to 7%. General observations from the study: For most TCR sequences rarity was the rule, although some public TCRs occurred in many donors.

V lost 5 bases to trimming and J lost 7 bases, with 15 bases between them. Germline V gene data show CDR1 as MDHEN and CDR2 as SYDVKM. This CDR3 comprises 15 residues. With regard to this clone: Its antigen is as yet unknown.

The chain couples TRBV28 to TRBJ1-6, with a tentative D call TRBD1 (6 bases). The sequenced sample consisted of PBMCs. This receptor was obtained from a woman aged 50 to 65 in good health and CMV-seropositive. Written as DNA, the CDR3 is TGTGCCAGCAGTCCCTGGCAGGGGTGGAATTCACCCCTCCACTTT. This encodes CASSPWQGWNSPLHF.